These 29 T cell receptor beta chains were all obtained from the same sample, sequenced in a study of cytomegalovirus exposure and HLA in healthy donors. A multiplex PCR was run with 60 Vbeta primers and 13 Jbeta primers. Here immunoSEQ multiplex PCR was the method, and the copy in TCRdb shows in-frame clones only, minus some. Of around 190,000 clones listed, over 75% are singletons. The sequenced sample was PBMCs. Source of these receptors: a man aged 18 to 29 in good health and CMV-seronegative.

V is TRBV2 and J is TRBJ2-5, with 8 positions matching TRBD1. The J call is doubtful: the DNA matches TRBJ2-7 better. Germline CDR1 is SNHLY and CDR2 is FYNNEI. The CDR3 has 14 amino acids. CDR3 sequence: CASRRQGNAYEQYF. The CDR3 DNA follows: TGTGCCAGCAGGAGACAGGGGAATGCCTACGAGCAGTACTTC.

V is TRBV7-9 and J is TRBJ2-1; 8 positions agree with TRBD2. This CDR3 region has 15 residues. V was clipped by 5 bases and J by 8 bases; unmatched bases: 11. Germline loops: CDR1 SEHNR, CDR2 FQNEAQ (reference sequence). In nucleotides, the CDR3 is TGTGCCAGCAGCCCCCCCAGCGGGAGTAGGGATGAGCAGTTCTTC. Its protein product is CASSPPSGSRDEQFF.

The V gene is TRBV5-4, the J gene TRBJ2-5; 7 bases match TRBD1. Germline V gene data show CDR1 as SGHNT and CDR2 as YYREEE (reference sequence). CDR3 length equals 17 residues. The ends lost 2 bases at V and 3 bases at J; junction bases unmatched: 13. In DNA form, the CDR3 reads TGTGCCAGCAGCTTCCTAGCTTTGGACAGGTTGAAAGAGACCCAGTACTTC. This encodes CASSFLALDRLKETQYF.

CDR3 sequence reads: CASSPTQGVQGDGYTF. The CDR3 nucleotides are TGCGCCAGCAGCCCTACACAGGGGGTCCAGGGGGATGGCTACACCTTC. The V and J genes are TRBV4-3 and TRBJ1-2; 8 nucleotides match TRBD1. The V gene end was trimmed by 4 bases and the J gene end by 6 bases; junction bases not matched to a gene: 13. The germline V gene has CDR1 LGHNA and CDR2 YSLEER. The CDR3 is 16 amino acids.

The rearrangement links TRBV5-1 to TRBJ2-3; a possible D gene is TRBD1 (6 bases). The CDR3 spans 16 residues. With 1 base removed from V and 0 bases from J, the gap between germline ends came to 12 bases. Germline lookup yields CDR1 SGHRS and CDR2 YFSETQ. The CDR3 sequence: CASSLRNRESTDTQYF. In nucleotides, the CDR3 is TGCGCCAGCAGCTTGCGTAACAGGGAAAGCACAGATACGCAGTATTTT.

The rearrangement uses TRBV5-1 and TRBJ1-1; tentatively, D is TRBD1 (6 bases). Germline values: CDR1 SGHRS, CDR2 YFSETQ. Deletions cut 4 bases from V and 0 bases from J, with 19 bases between. CDR3 length equals 17 residues. The CDR3 spells CASSEGSTGGLNTEAFF. CDR3 nucleotide sequence: TGCGCCAGCAGCGAAGGGTCGACAGGTGGGCTGAACACTGAAGCTTTCTTT.

This clone was seen only once. V is TRBV29-1 and J is TRBJ1-1; D is perhaps TRBD1 (5 bases). V was shortened by 6 bases and J by 3 bases, with 14 bases between the two germline ends. Germline assignment: CDR1 SQVTM and CDR2 ANQGSEA. The CDR3 spans 13 residues. In DNA, the CDR3 is TGCAGCGTGTCACCGGGGGGGGACACTGAAGCTTTCTTT. This gives the protein CSVSPGGDTEAFF.

The rearrangement uses TRBV28 and TRBJ1-1, with D uncertain. Deletions cut 11 bases from V and 0 bases from J, with 13 bases between. Germline values: CDR1 MDHEN, CDR2 SYDVKM. The CDR3 extends over 13 amino acids. The CDR3: CAVRREMNTEAFF. In nucleotides, the CDR3 is TGTGCCGTTAGGCGGGAAATGAACACTGAAGCTTTCTTT.

The J gene is TRBJ1-1, the V gene TRBV29-1, with a possible D match to TRBD1 (6 bases). This CDR3 spans 13 amino acids. V lost 3 bases to trimming and J lost 7 bases, with 15 bases between them. The germline CDR1 and CDR2 sequences are SQVTM and ANQGSEA. CDR3 protein: CSVESTGTNEAFF. DNA of the CDR3: TGCAGCGTTGAGTCCACCGGGACAAATGAAGCTTTCTTT.

This clone was seen only a few times. The rearrangement joins TRBV13 to TRBJ2-1; D not certain. This CDR3 spans 11 amino acids. Germline CDR1 reads PRHDT; CDR2 reads FYEKMQ (reference sequence). Trimming left V 4 bases short and J 4 bases short, with 2 bases between. This chain's CDR3 is CASSSYNEQFF. In DNA form, the CDR3 reads TGTGCCAGCAGCTCATACAATGAGCAGTTCTTC.

The rearrangement joins TRBV6-1 to TRBJ1-1, with 8 bases fitting TRBD1. The J segment lost 4 bases and the V segment lost 7 bases, leaving 11 bases of the junction unmatched. Per the germline V gene, CDR1 is MNHNS and CDR2 is SASEGT. The CDR3 has 15 amino acids. CDR3 sequence reads: CASNRQGLGSTEAFF. The CDR3 region has the DNA TGTGCCAGCAATCGACAGGGGCTGGGGAGCACTGAAGCTTTCTTT.

The J gene is TRBJ2-6, the V gene TRBV19; the D is unclear. V was clipped by 0 bases and J by 4 bases, with 7 bases between them. The CDR3 runs to 15 residues. The germline V gene encodes CDR1 LNHDA and CDR2 SQIVND (reference sequence). The CDR3 is CASSIDVRGANVLTF. The CDR3, as DNA: TGTGCCAGTAGTATAGATGTACGGGGGGCCAACGTCCTGACTTTC.

This clone has a handful of counts. This chain joins TRBV27 and TRBJ2-7; 10 positions match TRBD2. V shed 4 bases, J shed 4 bases, and the junction held 7 bases outside the gene matches. The CDR3 is 15 amino acids. Germline V lookup: CDR1 MNHEY, CDR2 SMNVEV (reference sequence). This CDR3 is CASSSASGRFYEQYF. The CDR3 DNA follows: TGTGCCAGCAGTTCCGCTAGCGGGAGATTTTACGAGCAGTACTTC.

Only a few counts were recorded for this clone. This rearrangement joins TRBV4-1 to TRBJ2-4, with a tentative D call TRBD2 (6 bases). The CDR3 has 17 residues. CDR1 is MGHRA, CDR2 YSYEKL, per germline. V was pared by 2 bases and J by 0 bases, with 14 bases between. The CDR3 nucleotides are TGCGCCAGCAGCCAACTCGGGGGTCTGGTAGCCAAAAACATTCAGTACTTC. This sequence encodes CASSQLGGLVAKNIQYF.

In this sample, this clone turned up a few times. The chain uses TRBV5-1 and TRBJ2-7, with 9 bases aligning to TRBD1. Germline lookup yields CDR1 SGHRS and CDR2 YFSETQ. The CDR3 runs to 21 residues. The V and J ends lost 6 bases and 7 bases, in that order; junction bases with no gene match: 32. The CDR3 spells CASTFPGTGMSGWIDLGEQYF. The CDR3 DNA follows: TGCGCCAGCACCTTTCCCGGGACAGGGATGTCCGGGTGGATTGATCTTGGGGAGCAGTACTTC.

The chain carries TRBV11-1 and TRBJ2-1, with 9 bases lining up with TRBD2. CDR1 is SGHAT, CDR2 FQDESV, per germline (reference sequence). V was clipped by 0 bases and J by 3 bases; unmatched bases: 6. This CDR3 has 17 residues. CDR3 sequence (DNA): TGTGCCAGCAGCTTAGCGGGCCTAGCGGGATTCTACAATGAGCAGTTCTTC. It codes for CASSLAGLAGFYNEQFF.

The chain combines TRBV6-5 with TRBJ2-6, with 8 positions matching TRBD1. The CDR3 runs 13 residues. V gave up 6 bases and J gave up 12 bases; unmatched junction bases: 7. The germline CDR1 and CDR2 sequences are MNHEY and SVGAGI. In DNA form, the CDR3 reads TGTGCCAGCAGCTACCGGACAGGGAGCGTCCTGACTTTC. It translates to CASSYRTGSVLTF.

This clone was seen a handful of times. This rearrangement joins TRBV11-2 to TRBJ2-2; D possibly corresponds to TRBD1 (6 bases). CDR1 is SGHAT, CDR2 FQNNGV, per germline. The CDR3 loop spans 13 amino acids. V lost 0 bases and J 7 bases, leaving 6 bases between the germline ends. For the CDR3, the DNA is TGTGCCAGCAGCTTAGACAGGGGCGGGGAGCTGTTTTTT. Translation gives CASSLDRGGELFF.

The chain joins TRBV7-9 to TRBJ2-7, with D maybe TRBD2 (5 bases). The germline gives CDR1 SEHNR, CDR2 FQNEAQ (reference sequence). The CDR3 runs to 14 residues. Trimming left V 5 bases short and J 3 bases short, with 14 bases between. CDR3 coding DNA: TGTGCCAGCAGCGACTTCCGGGATCTCTACGAGCAGTACTTC. Translated, it gives CASSDFRDLYEQYF.

Details on this clone: One junction end disagrees with the germline gene, perhaps due to a read error. The chain links TRBV2 to TRBJ2-1, with 13 nucleotides matching TRBD2. Per germline, CDR1 SNHLY and CDR2 FYNNEI. This CDR3 comprises 16 residues. CDR3 sequence (DNA): TGTGCCAGCAGGGAAGGACTAGCGGGAGCCTACAATGAGCAGTTCTTC. It yields the protein CASREGLAGAYNEQFF.

The V gene is TRBV7-3, the J gene TRBJ2-6; 10 positions agree with TRBD2. The CDR3 is 19 residues long. Germline CDR1 SGHTA, CDR2 FQGTGA. With 5 bases clipped from V and 0 bases from J, the junction kept 10 bases outside the gene matches. Here the CDR3 reads CASSRWPGLASSGANVLTF. CDR3 DNA: TGTGCCAGCAGCCGATGGCCGGGACTAGCGAGCTCTGGGGCCAACGTCCTGACTTTC.

This chain links TRBV5-1 with TRBJ2-7, with a weak D call TRBD1 (6 bases). This CDR3 spans 17 amino acids. Between the trimmed V and J ends, which lost 0 bases and 0 bases, there was a span of 16 bases. The germline gives CDR1 SGHRS, CDR2 YFSETQ. CDR3 coding DNA: TGCGCCAGCAGCTTGGGGAGGCGGCAGGGGCCCTCCTACGAGCAGTACTTC. It specifies CASSLGRRQGPSYEQYF. Variable domain in full (rest from reference TRBV5-1 and TRBJ2-7): KAGVTQTPRYLIKTRGQQVTLSCSPISGHRSVSWYQQTPGQGLQFLFEYFSETQRNKGNFPGRFSGRQFSNSRSEMNVSTLELGDSALYLCASSLGRRQGPSYEQYFGPGTRLTVT.

The chain joins TRBV12-5 to TRBJ1-5; D might be TRBD1 (6 bases). This CDR3 is 16 amino acids long. CDR1 LGHNT and CDR2 FRNRAP come from the germline V gene. Deletions cut 6 bases from V and 3 bases from J, with 18 bases between. This chain's CDR3 is CASGTTRAGDNQPQHF. CDR3 nucleotides: TGTGCTAGTGGCACCACCCGAGCAGGGGACAATCAGCCCCAGCATTTT.

The chain couples TRBV4-3 to TRBJ2-3; D perhaps matches TRBD1 (6 bases). Germline CDR1 LGHNA, CDR2 YSLEER. This CDR3 has 15 residues. With 0 bases removed from V and 2 bases from J, the gap between germline ends came to 9 bases. CDR3: CASSQDTGYTDTQYF. The CDR3 region has the DNA TGCGCCAGCAGCCAAGATACAGGGTACACAGATACGCAGTATTTT.

This clone has only one observation. This chain uses TRBV4-3 with TRBJ1-1; no clear D gene. The CDR3 loop spans 13 amino acids. CDR1 and CDR2 from the germline V gene are LGHNA and YSLEER. Trimming left V 0 bases short and J 5 bases short, with 7 bases between. The CDR3 region is CASSQDLETEAFF. DNA for the CDR3: TGCGCCAGCAGCCAAGATCTAGAGACTGAAGCTTTCTTT.

V usage is TRBV30 and J usage is TRBJ1-5, with 7 bases fitting TRBD1. V shed 1 base and J 4 bases; nucleotides not matched to a gene: 4. This CDR3 contains 14 residues. Germline V gene lookup returns CDR1 GTSNPN and CDR2 SVGIG (reference sequence). The CDR3 reads CAWSEGTVNQPQHF. The CDR3 DNA reads as TGTGCCTGGAGTGAAGGGACAGTGAATCAGCCCCAGCATTTT.

This sequence joins TRBV28 and TRBJ1-5; D is ambiguous. Germline V lookup: CDR1 MDHEN, CDR2 SYDVKM. The CDR3 runs to 13 residues. The germline V and J ends were trimmed by 7 bases and 3 bases, with 10 bases remaining between them. As DNA, the CDR3 is TGTGCCAGCATATTAGATAACAATCAGCCCCAGCATTTT. Translation: CASILDNNQPQHF. Combining the CDR3 with reference TRBV28 and TRBJ1-5 gives the whole variable domain DVKVTQSSRYLVKRTGEKVFLECVQDMDHENMFWYRQDPGLGLRLIYFSYDVKMKEKGDIPEGYSVSREKKERFSLILESASTNQTSMYLCASILDNNQPQHFGDGTRLSIL.

The gene calls are TRBV9 and TRBJ2-2, with TRBD2 matching 10 bases. Unmatched junction bases numbered 5, after V lost 4 bases and J lost 5 bases. The CDR3 runs to 15 residues. CDR1 and CDR2 from the germline V gene are SGDLS and YYNGEE. In nucleotides, the CDR3 is TGTGCCAGCAGCCTGAGCGGGAGGGGGACCGGGGAGCTGTTTTTT. It specifies CASSLSGRGTGELFF.

This clone occurred a few times. The CDR3 sequence is CASSFLKGGLTGGATNEKLFF. The CDR3 DNA reads TGTGCCAGCAGCTTCCTAAAAGGGGGTCTGACAGGGGGAGCAACTAATGAAAAACTGTTTTTT. The genes are TRBV7-6 and TRBJ1-4; 9 bases agree with TRBD1. CDR1 is SGHVS, CDR2 FNYEAQ, per germline. This CDR3 is 21 amino acids long. The V segment lost 3 bases and the J segment 0 bases; nucleotides outside the gene matches: 17.